Following are 10 T cell receptor beta chains from one sample sequenced in a study of blood T cells in healthy people across ages. Alongside a J-beta primer mix, a sample-barcoded 5' primer served in a second PCR lasting about 7 to 12 cycles. TCRdb called the 5' RACE reads again in MiXCR, with one record for every CDR3 protein. The top ten clones hold 3% to 4.5% of a sample with about 800,000 distinct CDR3 sequences, roughly 25% of them seen once. The sample was also linked to a second study, of T cells of mothers and their children.

Sequenced material: blood. Source of these receptors: a boy younger than 18 in good health.

The table lists this clonotype with a few counts. The V and J genes are TRBV20-1 and TRBJ2-7, with D possibly matching TRBD2 (6 bases). The CDR3 has 15 residues. Per the germline V gene, CDR1 is DFQATT and CDR2 is SNEGSKA (reference sequence). Trimming removed 5 bases at V and 1 base at J, with 18 bases between. The CDR3 loop is CSAGGSGSGSYEQYF. DNA for the CDR3: TGCAGTGCTGGGGGGTCAGGGTCCGGATCCTACGAGCAGTACTTC.

This clonotype has a handful of counts. The chain links TRBV15 to TRBJ2-5; D could derive from TRBD1 or TRBD2 (5 bases each). The V and J ends lost 5 bases and 1 base respectively, with 17 bases between them. Germline V gives CDR1 LNHNV, CDR2 YYDKDF (reference sequence). This CDR3 region has 16 residues. CDR3 loop: CATSLLPTGPQETQYF. The CDR3 nucleotides read TGTGCCACCAGCCTGTTGCCAACGGGGCCCCAAGAGACCCAGTACTTC.

There are a few counts of this clonotype. The DNA for the CDR3 is TGTGCCAGCAGCTTAGGGGCACTGGGAAATTCACCCCTCCACTTT. This translates into CASSLGALGNSPLHF. V usage is TRBV13 and J usage is TRBJ1-6; no definite D call. CDR1 and CDR2 (germline): PRHDT, FYEKMQ (reference sequence). Trimming took off 0 bases at V and 7 bases at J, with 10 bases between the two ends. This CDR3 is 15 amino acids long. Supplemented by reference TRBV13 and TRBJ1-6, the full variable domain reads AAGVIQSPRHLIKEKRETATLKCYPIPRHDTVYWYQQGPGQDPQFLISFYEKMQSDKGSIPDRFSAQQFSDYHSELNMSSLELGDSALYFCASSLGALGNSPLHFGNGTRLTVT.

V gene TRBV15 combines with J gene TRBJ1-2; D gene unclear. V lost 3 bases to trimming and J lost 2 bases, with 10 bases between them. Germline CDR1 reads LNHNV; CDR2 reads YYDKDF (reference sequence). This CDR3 is built from 14 residues. This CDR3 is CATSRLSGNYGYTF. The DNA for the CDR3 is TGTGCCACCAGCAGGCTTAGTGGGAACTATGGCTACACCTTC.

Details on this clonotype: At one end, the junction sequence differs from germline, possibly due to a read error. The chain has TRBV7-2 and TRBJ1-1; possible D gene TRBD1, 5 bases. CDR1 SGHTA and CDR2 FQGNSA come from the germline V gene. This CDR3 has 15 residues. CDR3 protein: CASSLGGGMNTEAFF. The CDR3 DNA reads TGCGCCAGCAGCTTGGGTGGGGGAATGAACACTGAAGCTTTCTTT.

The rearrangement uses TRBV28 and TRBJ1-6; no clear D gene. CDR1 and CDR2 (germline): MDHEN, SYDVKM. Between the trimmed V and J ends, which lost 2 bases and 12 bases, there was a span of 8 bases. The CDR3 spans 12 residues. CDR3 residues: CASSLTLGPLHF. The DNA of the CDR3 is TGTGCCAGCAGTTTAACCCTAGGACCCCTCCACTTT. Full variable domain (remainder filled in from reference TRBV28 and TRBJ1-6): DVKVTQSSRYLVKRTGEKVFLECVQDMDHENMFWYRQDPGLGLRLIYFSYDVKMKEKGDIPEGYSVSREKKERFSLILESASTNQTSMYLCASSLTLGPLHFGNGTRLTVT.

This clonotype was seen more than once but under ten times. This chain joins TRBV20-1 and TRBJ1-1; D is perhaps TRBD1 (5 bases). Germline lookup yields CDR1 DFQATT and CDR2 SNEGSKA (reference sequence). The germline V and J ends were trimmed by 3 bases and 8 bases, with 16 bases remaining between them. There are 13 residues in the CDR3. The CDR3 bases are TGCAGTGCTAGGCCTGACAGCTCTTTCGAAGCTTTCTTT. Translating it yields CSARPDSSFEAFF.

The chain recombines TRBV13 with TRBJ1-4; D gene uncertain. V was clipped by 4 bases and J by 1 base, with 10 bases between them. Germline V gives CDR1 PRHDT, CDR2 FYEKMQ (reference sequence). The CDR3 is 15 amino acids. CDR3 sequence: CASSSRTETNEKLFF. The CDR3 DNA reads TGTGCCAGCAGCTCACGGACGGAAACTAATGAAAAACTGTTTTTT.

The V gene is TRBV27, the J gene TRBJ2-7, with D tentatively TRBD2 (7 bases). The V gene lost 3 bases and the J gene lost 9 bases, with 18 bases spanning the gap. The CDR3 has 14 amino acids. Germline V gene data show CDR1 as MNHEY and CDR2 as SMNVEV (reference sequence). The CDR3 is CASSFTIGGPRQYF. The CDR3 DNA reads TGTGCCAGCAGTTTTACAATCGGGGGGCCGAGGCAGTACTTC.

This chain connects TRBV7-2 to TRBJ2-3; 10 positions match TRBD2. The CDR3 spans 14 residues. Trimming removed 6 bases from V and 5 bases from J; junction bases left unmatched: 5. CDR1 and CDR2 from the germline V gene are SGHTA and FQGNSA. This CDR3 is CASSPIAGGDTQYF. CDR3 nucleotide sequence: TGTGCCAGCAGTCCAATAGCGGGGGGAGATACGCAGTATTTT.